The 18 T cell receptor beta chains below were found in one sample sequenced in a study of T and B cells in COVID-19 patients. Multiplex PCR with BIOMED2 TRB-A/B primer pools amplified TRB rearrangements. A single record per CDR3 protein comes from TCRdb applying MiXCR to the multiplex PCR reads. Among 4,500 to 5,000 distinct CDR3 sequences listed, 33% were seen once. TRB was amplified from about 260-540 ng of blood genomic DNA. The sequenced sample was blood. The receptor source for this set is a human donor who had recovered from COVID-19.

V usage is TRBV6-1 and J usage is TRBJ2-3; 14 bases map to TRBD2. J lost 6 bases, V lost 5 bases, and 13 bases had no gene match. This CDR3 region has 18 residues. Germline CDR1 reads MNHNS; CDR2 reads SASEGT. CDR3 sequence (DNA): TGTGCCAGCAGTTACACGACCCCGGGACTAGCGGGAGTGGATACGCAGTATTTT. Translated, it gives CASSYTTPGLAGVDTQYF.

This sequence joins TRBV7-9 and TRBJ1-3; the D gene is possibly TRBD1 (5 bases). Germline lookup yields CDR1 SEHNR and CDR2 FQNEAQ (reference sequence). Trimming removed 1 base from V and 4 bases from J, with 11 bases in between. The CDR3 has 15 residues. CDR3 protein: CASSLGDLSGNTIYF. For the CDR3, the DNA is TGTGCCAGCAGCTTAGGGGACCTCTCGGGAAACACCATATATTTT.

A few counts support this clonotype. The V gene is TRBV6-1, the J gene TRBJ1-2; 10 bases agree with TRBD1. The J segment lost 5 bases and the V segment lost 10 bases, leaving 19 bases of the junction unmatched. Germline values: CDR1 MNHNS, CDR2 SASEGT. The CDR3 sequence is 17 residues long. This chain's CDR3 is CATRRIGQGDRGYGYTF. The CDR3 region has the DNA TGTGCCACCAGGCGGATTGGACAGGGGGATCGGGGTTATGGCTACACCTTC.

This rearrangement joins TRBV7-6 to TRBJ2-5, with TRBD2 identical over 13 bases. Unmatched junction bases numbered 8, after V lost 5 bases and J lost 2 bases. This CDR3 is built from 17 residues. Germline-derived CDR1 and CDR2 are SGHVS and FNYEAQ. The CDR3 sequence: CASSNGTSGTRQETQYF. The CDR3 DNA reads TGTGCCAGCAGCAATGGGACTAGCGGGACCCGACAAGAGACCCAGTACTTC.

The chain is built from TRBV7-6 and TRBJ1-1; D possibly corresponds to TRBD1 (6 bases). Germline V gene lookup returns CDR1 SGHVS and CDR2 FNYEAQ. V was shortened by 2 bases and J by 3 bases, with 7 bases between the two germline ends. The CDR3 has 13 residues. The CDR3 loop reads CASSLQGYTEAFF. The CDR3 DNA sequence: TGTGCCAGCAGCTTACAGGGGTACACTGAAGCTTTCTTT.

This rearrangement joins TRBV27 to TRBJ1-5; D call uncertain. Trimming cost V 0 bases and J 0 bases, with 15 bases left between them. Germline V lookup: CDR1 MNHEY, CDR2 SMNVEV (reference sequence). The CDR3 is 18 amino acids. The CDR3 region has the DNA TGTGCCAGCAGTTTATCGATGCTGGGGAGGTATAGCAATCAGCCCCAGCATTTT. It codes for CASSLSMLGRYSNQPQHF.

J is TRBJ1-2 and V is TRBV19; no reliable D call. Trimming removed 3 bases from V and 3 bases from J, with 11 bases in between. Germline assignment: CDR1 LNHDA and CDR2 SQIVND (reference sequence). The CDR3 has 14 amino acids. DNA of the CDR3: TGTGCCAGTAGTATGACCGGGAAAGACTATGGCTACACCTTC. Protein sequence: CASSMTGKDYGYTF.

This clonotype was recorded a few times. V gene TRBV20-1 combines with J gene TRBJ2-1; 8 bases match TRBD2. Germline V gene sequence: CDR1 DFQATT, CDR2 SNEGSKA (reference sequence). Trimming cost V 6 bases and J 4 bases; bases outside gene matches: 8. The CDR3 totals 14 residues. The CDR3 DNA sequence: TGCAGTGCGTGGGGGACTAGAGAGTACAATGAGCAGTTCTTC. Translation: CSAWGTREYNEQFF.

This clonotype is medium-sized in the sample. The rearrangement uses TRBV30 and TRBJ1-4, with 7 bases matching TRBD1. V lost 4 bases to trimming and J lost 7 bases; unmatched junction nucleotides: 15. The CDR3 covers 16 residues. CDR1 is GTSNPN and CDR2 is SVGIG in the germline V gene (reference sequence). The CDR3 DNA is TGTGCCTGGACCCGAGGGGGCAGAGGTCCGGGTGAAAAACTGTTTTTT. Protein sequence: CAWTRGGRGPGEKLFF.

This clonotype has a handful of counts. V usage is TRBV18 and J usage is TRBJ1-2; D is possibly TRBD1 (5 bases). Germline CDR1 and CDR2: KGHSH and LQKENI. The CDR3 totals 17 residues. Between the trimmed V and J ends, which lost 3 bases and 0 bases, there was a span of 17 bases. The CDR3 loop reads CASSPVGQGRTNYGYTF. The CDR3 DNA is TGTGCCAGCTCACCCGTTGGGCAGGGACGCACTAACTATGGCTACACCTTC.

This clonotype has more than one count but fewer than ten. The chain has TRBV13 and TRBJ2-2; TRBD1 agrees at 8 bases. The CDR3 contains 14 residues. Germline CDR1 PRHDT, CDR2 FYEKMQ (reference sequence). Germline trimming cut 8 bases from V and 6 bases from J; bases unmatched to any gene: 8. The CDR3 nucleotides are TGTGCCAGCGGCGACAGGGGAACCGCCGGGGAGCTGTTTTTT. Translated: CASGDRGTAGELFF.

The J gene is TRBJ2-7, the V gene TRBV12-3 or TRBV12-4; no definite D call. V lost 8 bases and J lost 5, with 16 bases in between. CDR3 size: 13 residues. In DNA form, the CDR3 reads TGTGCCAGCGTAGGTCCGTCTCTCCACGAGCAGTACTTC. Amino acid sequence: CASVGPSLHEQYF.

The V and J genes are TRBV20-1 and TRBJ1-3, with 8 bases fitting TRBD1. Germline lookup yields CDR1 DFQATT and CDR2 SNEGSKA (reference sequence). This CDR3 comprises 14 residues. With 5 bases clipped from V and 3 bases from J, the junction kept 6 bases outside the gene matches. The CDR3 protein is CSASQGAYGNTIYF. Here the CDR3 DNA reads TGCAGTGCTTCTCAGGGGGCTTATGGAAACACCATATATTTT.

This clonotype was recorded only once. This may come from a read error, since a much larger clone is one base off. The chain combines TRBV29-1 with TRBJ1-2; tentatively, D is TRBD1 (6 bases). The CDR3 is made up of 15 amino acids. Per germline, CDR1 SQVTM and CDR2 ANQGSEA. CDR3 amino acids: CGVVKQGGSPYGYTF. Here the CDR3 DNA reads TGCGGCGTTGTTAAACAGGGTGGCAGTCCCTATGGCTACACCTTC.

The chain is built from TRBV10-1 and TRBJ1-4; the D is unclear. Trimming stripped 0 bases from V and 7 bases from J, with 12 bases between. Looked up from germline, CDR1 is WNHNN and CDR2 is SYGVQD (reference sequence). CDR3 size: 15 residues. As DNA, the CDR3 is TGCGCCAGCAGTGAGTCGAACAGAGTGGGTGAAAAACTGTTTTTT. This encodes CASSESNRVGEKLFF.

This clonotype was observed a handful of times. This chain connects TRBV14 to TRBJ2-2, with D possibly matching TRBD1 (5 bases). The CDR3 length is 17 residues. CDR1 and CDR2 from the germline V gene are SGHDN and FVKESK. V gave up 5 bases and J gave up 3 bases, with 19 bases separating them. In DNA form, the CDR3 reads TGTGCCAGCAGCGGGCGAGGTTGGGGCCGGGACACCGGGGAGCTGTTTTTT. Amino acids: CASSGRGWGRDTGELFF.

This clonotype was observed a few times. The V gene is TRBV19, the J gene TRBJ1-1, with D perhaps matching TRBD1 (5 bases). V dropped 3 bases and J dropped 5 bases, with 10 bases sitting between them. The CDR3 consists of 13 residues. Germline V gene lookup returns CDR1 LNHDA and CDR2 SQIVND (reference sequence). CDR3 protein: CASSIGEGTEAFF. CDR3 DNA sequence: TGTGCCAGTAGTATTGGGGAGGGGACTGAAGCTTTCTTT.

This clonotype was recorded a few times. CDR3 coding DNA: TGTGCCACCAGCAGACAGGGGACCTATGGCTACACCTTC. As protein: CATSRQGTYGYTF. This sequence joins TRBV15 and TRBJ1-2; tentative D call: TRBD1 (6 bases). Germline V gene lookup returns CDR1 LNHNV and CDR2 YYDKDF (reference sequence). This CDR3 is 13 amino acids long. V was shortened by 2 bases and J by 4 bases, with 8 bases between the two germline ends.